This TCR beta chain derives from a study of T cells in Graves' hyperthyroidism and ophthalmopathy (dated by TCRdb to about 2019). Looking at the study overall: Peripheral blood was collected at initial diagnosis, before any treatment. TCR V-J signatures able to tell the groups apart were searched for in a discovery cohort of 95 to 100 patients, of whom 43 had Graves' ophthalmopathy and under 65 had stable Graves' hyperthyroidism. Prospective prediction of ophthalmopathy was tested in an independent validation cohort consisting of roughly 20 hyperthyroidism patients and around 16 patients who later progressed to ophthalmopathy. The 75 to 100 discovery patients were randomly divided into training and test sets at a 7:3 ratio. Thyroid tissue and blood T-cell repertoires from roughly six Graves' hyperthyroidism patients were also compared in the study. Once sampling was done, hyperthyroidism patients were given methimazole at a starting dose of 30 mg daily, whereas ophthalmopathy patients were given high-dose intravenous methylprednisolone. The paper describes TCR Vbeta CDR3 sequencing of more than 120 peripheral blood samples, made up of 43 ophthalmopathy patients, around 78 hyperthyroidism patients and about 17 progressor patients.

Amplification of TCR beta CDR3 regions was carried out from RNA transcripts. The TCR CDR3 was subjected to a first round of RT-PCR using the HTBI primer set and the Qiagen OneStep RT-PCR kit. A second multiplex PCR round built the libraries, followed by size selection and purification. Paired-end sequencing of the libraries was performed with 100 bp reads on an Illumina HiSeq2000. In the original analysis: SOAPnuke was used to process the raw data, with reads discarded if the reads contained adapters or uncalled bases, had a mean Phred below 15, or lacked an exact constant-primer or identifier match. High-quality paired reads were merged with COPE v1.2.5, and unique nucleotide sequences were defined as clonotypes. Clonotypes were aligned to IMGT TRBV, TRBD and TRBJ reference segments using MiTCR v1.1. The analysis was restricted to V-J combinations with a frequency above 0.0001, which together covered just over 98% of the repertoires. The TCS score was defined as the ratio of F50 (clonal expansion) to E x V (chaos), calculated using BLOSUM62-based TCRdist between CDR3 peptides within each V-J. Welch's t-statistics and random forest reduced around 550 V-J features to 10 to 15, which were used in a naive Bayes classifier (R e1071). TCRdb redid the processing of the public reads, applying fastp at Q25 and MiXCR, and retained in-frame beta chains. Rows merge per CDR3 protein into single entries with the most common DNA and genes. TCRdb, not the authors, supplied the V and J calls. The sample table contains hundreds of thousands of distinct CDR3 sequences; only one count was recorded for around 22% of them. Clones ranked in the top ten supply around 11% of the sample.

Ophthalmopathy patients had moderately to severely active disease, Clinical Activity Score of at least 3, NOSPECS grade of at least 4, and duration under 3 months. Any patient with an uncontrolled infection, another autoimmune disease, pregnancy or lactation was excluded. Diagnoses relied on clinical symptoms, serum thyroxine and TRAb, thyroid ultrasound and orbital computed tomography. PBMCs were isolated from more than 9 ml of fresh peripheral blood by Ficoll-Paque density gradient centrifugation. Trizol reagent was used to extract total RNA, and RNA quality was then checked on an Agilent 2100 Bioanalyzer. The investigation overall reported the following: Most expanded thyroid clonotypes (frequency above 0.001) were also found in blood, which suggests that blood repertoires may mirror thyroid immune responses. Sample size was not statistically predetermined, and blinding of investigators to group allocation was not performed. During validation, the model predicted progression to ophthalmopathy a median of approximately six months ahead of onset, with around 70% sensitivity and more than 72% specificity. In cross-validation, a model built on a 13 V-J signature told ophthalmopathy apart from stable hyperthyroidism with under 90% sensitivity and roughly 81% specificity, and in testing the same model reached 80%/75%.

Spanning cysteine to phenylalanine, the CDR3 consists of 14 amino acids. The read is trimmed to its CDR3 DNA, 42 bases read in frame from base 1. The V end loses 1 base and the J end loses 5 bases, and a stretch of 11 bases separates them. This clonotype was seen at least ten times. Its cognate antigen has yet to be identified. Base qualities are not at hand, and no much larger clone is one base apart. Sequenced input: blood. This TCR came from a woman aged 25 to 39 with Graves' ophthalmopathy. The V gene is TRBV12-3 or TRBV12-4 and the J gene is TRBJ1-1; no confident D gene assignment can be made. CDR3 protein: CASSLVRGSTEAFF. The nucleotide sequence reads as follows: TGTGCCAGCAGTTTAGTCCGGGGTAGTACTGAAGCTTTCTTT.